Presented here are 2 T cell receptor beta chains from one specimen sequenced in a study of blood T cell repertoires in COVID-19. TCRdb's copy holds only in-frame clones and misses some; the assay was immunoSEQ multiplex PCR. Of around 57,000 clones detected, approximately 86% appear once; the ten largest clones hold about a fifth. The sample comprised peripheral blood. These receptors were collected from a woman older than 75 with active COVID-19.

The rearrangement uses TRBV2 and TRBJ2-2, with 11 bases lining up with TRBD2. The CDR3 is 15 residues long. Germline assignment: CDR1 SNHLY and CDR2 FYNNEI. J gave up 0 bases and V 7 bases, and 1 base lay outside the gene matches. In DNA, the CDR3 is TGTGCCAGCACGGGACTAGCGGCGAACACCGGGGAGCTGTTTTTT. It translates to CASTGLAANTGELFF.

This clone was counted once. The chain recombines TRBV9 with TRBJ2-1, with 14 bases matching TRBD2. The CDR3 has 20 residues. In germline, CDR1 is SGDLS, CDR2 YYNGEE. With V trimmed by 4 bases and J by 0 bases, 12 bases remained unmatched. The CDR3 spells CASSLGLAGGPTSSYNEQFF. CDR3 bases: TGTGCCAGCAGCCTAGGACTAGCGGGGGGACCCACGAGCTCCTACAATGAGCAGTTCTTC.